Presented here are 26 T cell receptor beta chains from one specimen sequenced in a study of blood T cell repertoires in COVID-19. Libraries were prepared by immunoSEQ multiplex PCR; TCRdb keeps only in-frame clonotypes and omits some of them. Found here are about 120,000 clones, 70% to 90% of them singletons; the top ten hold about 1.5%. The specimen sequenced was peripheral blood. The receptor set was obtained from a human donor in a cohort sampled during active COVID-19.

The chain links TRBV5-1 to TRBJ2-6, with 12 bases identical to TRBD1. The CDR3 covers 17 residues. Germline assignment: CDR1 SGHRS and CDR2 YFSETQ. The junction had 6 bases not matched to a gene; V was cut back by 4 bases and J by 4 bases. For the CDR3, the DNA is TGCGCCAGCAGCCCGGGACAGGGGGCGCTAGGGGCCAACGTCCTGACTTTC. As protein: CASSPGQGALGANVLTF.

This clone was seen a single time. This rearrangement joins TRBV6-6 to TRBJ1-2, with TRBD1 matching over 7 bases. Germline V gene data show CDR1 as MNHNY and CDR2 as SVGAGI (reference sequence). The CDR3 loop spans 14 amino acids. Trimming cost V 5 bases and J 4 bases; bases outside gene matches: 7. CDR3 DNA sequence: TGTGCCAGCAGTATACGACAGGGTCCCTATGGCTACACCTTC. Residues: CASSIRQGPYGYTF.

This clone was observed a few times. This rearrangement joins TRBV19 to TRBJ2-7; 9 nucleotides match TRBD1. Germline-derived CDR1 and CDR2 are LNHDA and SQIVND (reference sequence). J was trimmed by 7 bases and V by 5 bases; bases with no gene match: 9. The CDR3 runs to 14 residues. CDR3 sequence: CASSAGTGFLEQYF. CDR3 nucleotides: TGTGCCAGTAGTGCCGGGACAGGGTTTCTGGAGCAGTACTTC.

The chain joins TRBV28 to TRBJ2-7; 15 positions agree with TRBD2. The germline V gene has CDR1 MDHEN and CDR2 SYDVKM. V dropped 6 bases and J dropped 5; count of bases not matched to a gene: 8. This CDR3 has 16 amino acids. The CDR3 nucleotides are TGTGCCAGCAGGTGGACTAGCGGGAGGGCTAGGGACGAGCAGTACTTC. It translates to CASRWTSGRARDEQYF.

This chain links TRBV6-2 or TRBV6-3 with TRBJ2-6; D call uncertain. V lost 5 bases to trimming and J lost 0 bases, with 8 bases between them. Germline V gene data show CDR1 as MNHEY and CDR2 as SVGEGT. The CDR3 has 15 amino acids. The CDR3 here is CASSPSGSGANVLTF. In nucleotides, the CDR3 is TGTGCCAGCAGTCCCTCAGGCTCTGGGGCCAACGTCCTGACTTTC.

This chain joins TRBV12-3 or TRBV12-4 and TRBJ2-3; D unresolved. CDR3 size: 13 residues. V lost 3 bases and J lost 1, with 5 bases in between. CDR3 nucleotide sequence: TGTGCCAGCAGTTTGGGCCGCACAGATACGCAGTATTTT. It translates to CASSLGRTDTQYF.

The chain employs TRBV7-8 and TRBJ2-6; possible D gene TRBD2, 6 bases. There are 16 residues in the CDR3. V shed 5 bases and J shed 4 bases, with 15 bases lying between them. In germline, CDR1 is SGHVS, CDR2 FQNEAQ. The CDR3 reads CASSPIPGRGANVLTF. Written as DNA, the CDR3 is TGTGCCAGCAGCCCCATCCCAGGGAGGGGGGCCAACGTCCTGACTTTC.

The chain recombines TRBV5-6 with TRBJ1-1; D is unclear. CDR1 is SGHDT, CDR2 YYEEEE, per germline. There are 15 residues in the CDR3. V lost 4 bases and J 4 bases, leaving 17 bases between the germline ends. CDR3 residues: CASSVNGILSTEAFF. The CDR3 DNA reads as TGTGCCAGCAGCGTGAACGGGATTTTGAGCACTGAAGCTTTCTTT.

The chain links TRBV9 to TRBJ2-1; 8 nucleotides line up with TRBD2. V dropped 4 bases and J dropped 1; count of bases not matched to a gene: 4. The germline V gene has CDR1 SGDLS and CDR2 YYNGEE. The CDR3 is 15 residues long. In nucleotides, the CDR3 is TGTGCCAGCAGCCCCCGGGAGGGTTCCTACAATGAGCAGTTCTTC. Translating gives CASSPREGSYNEQFF.

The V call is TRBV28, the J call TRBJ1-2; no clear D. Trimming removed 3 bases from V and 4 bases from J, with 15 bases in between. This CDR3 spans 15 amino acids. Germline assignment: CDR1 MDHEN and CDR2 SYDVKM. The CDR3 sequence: CASSLTSPGSYGYTF. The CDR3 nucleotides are TGTGCCAGCAGTTTGACCTCCCCGGGGTCCTATGGCTACACCTTC.

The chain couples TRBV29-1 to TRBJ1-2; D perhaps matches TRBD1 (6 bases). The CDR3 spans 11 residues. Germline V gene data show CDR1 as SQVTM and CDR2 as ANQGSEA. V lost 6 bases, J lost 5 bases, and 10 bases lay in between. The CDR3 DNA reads TGCAGCGTACCAGGGGATTATGGCTACACCTTC. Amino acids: CSVPGDYGYTF. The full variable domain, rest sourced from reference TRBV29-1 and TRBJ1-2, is SAVISQKPSRDICQRGTSLTIQCQVDSQVTMMFWYRQQPGQSLTLIATANQGSEATYESGFVIDKFPISRPNLTFSTLTVSNMSPEDSSIYLCSVPGDYGYTFGSGTRLTVV.

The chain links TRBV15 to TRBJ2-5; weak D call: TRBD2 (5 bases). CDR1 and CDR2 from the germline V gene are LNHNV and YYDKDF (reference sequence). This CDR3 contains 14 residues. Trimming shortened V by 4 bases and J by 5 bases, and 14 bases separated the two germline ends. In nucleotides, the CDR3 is TGTGCCACCAGCATCTCGGGGATAGGGGAGACCCAGTACTTC. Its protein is CATSISGIGETQYF.

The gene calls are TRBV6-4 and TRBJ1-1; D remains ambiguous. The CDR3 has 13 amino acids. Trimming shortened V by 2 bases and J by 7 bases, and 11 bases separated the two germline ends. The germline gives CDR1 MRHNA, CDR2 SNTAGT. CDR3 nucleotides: TGTGCCAGCAGTGACCAGTTTGGTCTTGAAGCTTTCTTT. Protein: CASSDQFGLEAFF.

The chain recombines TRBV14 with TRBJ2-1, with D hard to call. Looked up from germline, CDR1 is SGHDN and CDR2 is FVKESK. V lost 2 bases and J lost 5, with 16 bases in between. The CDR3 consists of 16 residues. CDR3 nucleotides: TGTGCCAGCAGCCAAAATGGAGTCTCCCGCAACAATGAGCAGTTCTTC. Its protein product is CASSQNGVSRNNEQFF. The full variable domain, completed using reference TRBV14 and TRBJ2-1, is EAGVTQFPSHSVIEKGQTVTLRCDPISGHDNLYWYRRVMGKEIKFLLHFVKESKQDESGMPNNRFLAERTGGTYSTLKVQPAELEDSGVYFCASSQNGVSRNNEQFFGPGTRLTVL.

DNA of the CDR3: TGCGCCAGCAGCCTAGGGACAGCCCGCTCTGGAAACACCATATATTTT. Translating it yields CASSLGTARSGNTIYF. V is TRBV5-1 and J is TRBJ1-3; 7 positions agree with TRBD1. Germline V gene lookup returns CDR1 SGHRS and CDR2 YFSETQ. The CDR3 is made up of 16 amino acids. The ends lost 4 bases at V and 0 bases at J; junction bases unmatched: 7.

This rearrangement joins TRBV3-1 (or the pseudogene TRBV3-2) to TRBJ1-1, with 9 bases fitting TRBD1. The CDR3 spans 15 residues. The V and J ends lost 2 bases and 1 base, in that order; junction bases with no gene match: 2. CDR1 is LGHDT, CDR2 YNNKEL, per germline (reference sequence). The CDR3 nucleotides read TGTGCCAGCAGCCAACTGGGACAGGGGAACACTGAAGCTTTCTTT. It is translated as CASSQLGQGNTEAFF.

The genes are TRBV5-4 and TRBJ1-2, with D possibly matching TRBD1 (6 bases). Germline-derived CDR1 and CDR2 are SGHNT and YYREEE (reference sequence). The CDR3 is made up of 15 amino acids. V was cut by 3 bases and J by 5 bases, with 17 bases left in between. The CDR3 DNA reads TGTGCCAGCAGCTCACGGGGGGGCCGTGGGTATGGCTACACCTTC. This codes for CASSSRGGRGYGYTF.

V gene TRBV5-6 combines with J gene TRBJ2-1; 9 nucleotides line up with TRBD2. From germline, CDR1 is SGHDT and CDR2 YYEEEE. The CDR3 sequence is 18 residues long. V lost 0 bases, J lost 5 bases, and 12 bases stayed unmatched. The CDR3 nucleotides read TGTGCCAGCAGCTTGGGGGTGGTAGCGGGAGTAACCCACAATGAGCAGTTCTTC. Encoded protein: CASSLGVVAGVTHNEQFF.

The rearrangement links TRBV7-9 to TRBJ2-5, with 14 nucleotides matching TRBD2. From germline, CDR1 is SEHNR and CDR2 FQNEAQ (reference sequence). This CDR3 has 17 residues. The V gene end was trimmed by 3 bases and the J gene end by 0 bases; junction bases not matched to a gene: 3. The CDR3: CASSLGTSGGHQETQYF. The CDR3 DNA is TGTGCCAGCAGCTTGGGGACTAGCGGGGGCCACCAAGAGACCCAGTACTTC.

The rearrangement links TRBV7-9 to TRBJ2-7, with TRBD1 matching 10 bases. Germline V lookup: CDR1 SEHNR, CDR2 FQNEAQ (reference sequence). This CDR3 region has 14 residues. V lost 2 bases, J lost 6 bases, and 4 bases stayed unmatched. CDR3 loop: CASSLMGQGIEQYF. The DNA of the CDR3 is TGTGCCAGCAGCTTAATGGGACAGGGGATCGAGCAGTACTTC.

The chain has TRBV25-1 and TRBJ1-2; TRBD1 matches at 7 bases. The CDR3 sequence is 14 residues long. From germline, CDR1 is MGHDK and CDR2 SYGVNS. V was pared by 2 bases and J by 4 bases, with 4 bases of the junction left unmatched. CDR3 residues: CASSERQGFYGYTF. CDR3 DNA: TGTGCCAGCAGTGAACGACAGGGTTTCTATGGCTACACCTTC.

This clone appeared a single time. CDR3 sequence: CSVGQFSYEQYF. The CDR3 DNA reads as TGCAGCGTTGGACAGTTCTCCTACGAGCAGTACTTC. The chain employs TRBV29-1 and TRBJ2-7, with D maybe TRBD1 (5 bases). CDR1 SQVTM and CDR2 ANQGSEA come from the germline V gene. There are 12 residues in the CDR3. V was cut by 4 bases and J by 0 bases, with 7 bases left in between.

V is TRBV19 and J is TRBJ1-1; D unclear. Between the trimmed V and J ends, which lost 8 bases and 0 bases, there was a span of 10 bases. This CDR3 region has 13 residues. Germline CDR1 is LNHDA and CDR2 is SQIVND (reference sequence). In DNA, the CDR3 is TGTGCCAGTGCTCTCGGGATGAACACTGAAGCTTTCTTT. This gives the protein CASALGMNTEAFF.

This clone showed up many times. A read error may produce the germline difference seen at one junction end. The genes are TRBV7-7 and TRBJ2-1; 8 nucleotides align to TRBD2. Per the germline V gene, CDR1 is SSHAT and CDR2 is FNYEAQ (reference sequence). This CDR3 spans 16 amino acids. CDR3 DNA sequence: TGTGCTAGCAGCTTAACCGGGACTAGCTCCTACAATGAGCAGTTCTTC. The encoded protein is CASSLTGTSSYNEQFF.

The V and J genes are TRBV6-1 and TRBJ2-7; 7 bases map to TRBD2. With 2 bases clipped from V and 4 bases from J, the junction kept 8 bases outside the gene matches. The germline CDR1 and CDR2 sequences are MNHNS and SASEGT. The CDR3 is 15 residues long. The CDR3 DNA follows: TGTGCCAGCAGTGAAAGCGCGGGAGAATCGTACGAGCAGTACTTC. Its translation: CASSESAGESYEQYF.

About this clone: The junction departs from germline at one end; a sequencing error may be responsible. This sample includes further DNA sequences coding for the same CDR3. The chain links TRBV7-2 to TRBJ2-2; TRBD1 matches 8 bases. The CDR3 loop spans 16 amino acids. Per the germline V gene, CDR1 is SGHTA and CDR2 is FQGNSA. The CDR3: CASSPGGRGLAGELFF. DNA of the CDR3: TGTGCCAGCAGCCCAGGGGGCAGGGGGCTCGCCGGAGAGCTGTTTTTT.